Each of the 10 T cell receptor beta chains below was sequenced from the same sample in a study of identifying expanded T cells in peripheral blood. The protocol was immunoSEQ multiplex PCR, while the TCRdb copy is restricted to in-frame clones and leaves out a portion. The sample has over 65,000 clones, about 87% seen once. The sample taken for sequencing was blood. The source is a person aged 18-70 years in good health.

The rearrangement links TRBV10-3 to TRBJ1-2; D may be TRBD1 (5 bases). The CDR3 is 14 amino acids. Germline V gene sequence: CDR1 ENHRY, CDR2 SYGVKD. The germline V and J ends were trimmed by 7 bases and 4 bases, with 16 bases remaining between them. CDR3 residues: CAITGGAGGYGYTF. CDR3 in DNA: TGTGCCATCACCGGCGGGGCGGGGGGCTATGGCTACACCTTC.

This clone was found a few times. This sequence joins TRBV19 and TRBJ1-1; D is unresolved. From germline, CDR1 is LNHDA and CDR2 SQIVND (reference sequence). Trimming left V 3 bases short and J 6 bases short, with 8 bases between. The CDR3 has 12 residues. CDR3 region: CASSIAGSEAFF. CDR3 nucleotides: TGTGCCAGTAGTATTGCGGGATCTGAAGCTTTCTTT.

DNA of the CDR3: TGTGCCAGCAGCCCCGCGCTGGGTGATGGCTACACCTTC. It yields the protein CASSPALGDGYTF. This sequence joins TRBV9 and TRBJ1-2; D call uncertain. Germline CDR1 SGDLS, CDR2 YYNGEE. Trimming removed 4 bases at V and 6 bases at J, with 13 bases between. The CDR3 has 13 residues.

V gene TRBV27 combines with J gene TRBJ2-1; 14 bases map to TRBD2. Germline assignment: CDR1 MNHEY and CDR2 SMNVEV (reference sequence). Trimming took 2 bases from V and 9 from J; bases not matched to a gene: 6. The CDR3 runs 16 residues. The CDR3 loop is CASSLEGTSGSPEQFF. DNA for the CDR3: TGTGCCAGCAGTTTAGAGGGGACTAGCGGGAGTCCTGAGCAGTTCTTC.

The chain joins TRBV6-5 to TRBJ2-7; D remains ambiguous. Between the trimmed V and J ends, which lost 6 bases and 5 bases, there was a span of 11 bases. Germline V gene sequence: CDR1 MNHEY, CDR2 SVGAGI. The length of the CDR3 is 12 residues. The CDR3 spells CASRNRADEQYF. The CDR3 coding sequence is TGTGCCAGCAGAAATCGGGCTGACGAGCAGTACTTC.

J is TRBJ1-4 and V is TRBV15; 9 positions agree with TRBD1. CDR3 size: 17 residues. With 2 bases clipped from V and 5 bases from J, the junction kept 9 bases outside the gene matches. Germline assignment: CDR1 LNHNV and CDR2 YYDKDF (reference sequence). The CDR3 DNA is TGTGCCACCAGCAGAAATAACTATGGACAGGGGAATGAAAAACTGTTTTTT. This encodes CATSRNNYGQGNEKLFF.

J is TRBJ1-1 and V is TRBV7-8; 7 bases are shared with TRBD1. This CDR3 spans 16 amino acids. Germline-derived CDR1 and CDR2 are SGHVS and FQNEAQ. The V segment lost 2 bases and the J segment 1 base; nucleotides outside the gene matches: 7. Written as DNA, the CDR3 is TGTGCCAGCAGCTTAATAGGGGGCGGTAGGAACACTGAAGCTTTCTTT. This sequence encodes CASSLIGGGRNTEAFF.

V usage is TRBV5-5 and J usage is TRBJ2-7, with TRBD2 as a possible D gene (7 bases). The V and J ends lost 1 base and 4 bases respectively, with 18 bases between them. The germline CDR1 and CDR2 sequences are SGHKS and YYEKEE (reference sequence). This CDR3 region has 16 residues. The CDR3 region has the DNA TGTGCCAGCAGCTTGCGAGGGTCGGGGGGCTGGTACGAGCAGTACTTC. Protein: CASSLRGSGGWYEQYF.

The chain has TRBV4-1 and TRBJ1-2; 11 nucleotides line up with TRBD1. The germline V gene encodes CDR1 MGHRA and CDR2 YSYEKL. The CDR3 is made up of 14 amino acids. The trim removed 1 base at V and 8 bases at J, leaving 3 bases unmatched. The CDR3: CASSQGTGGRGYTF. Written as DNA, the CDR3 is TGCGCCAGCAGCCAAGGGACAGGGGGCCGGGGCTACACCTTC.

V gene TRBV30 combines with J gene TRBJ1-2, with D perhaps matching TRBD1 (6 bases). Trimming cost V 3 bases and J 8 bases, with 13 bases left between them. Per germline, CDR1 GTSNPN and CDR2 SVGIG (reference sequence). The CDR3 spans 12 residues. CDR3 nucleotides: TGTGCCTGGAGCCCGGGGGCCCGGGGCTACACCTTC. Its protein is CAWSPGARGYTF.